These 28 T cell receptor beta chains were sequenced from one sample in a study of blood T cell repertoires in COVID-19. The table came from immunoSEQ multiplex PCR; TCRdb's copy has only in-frame clones and leaves some out. The table records under 300,000 clones, approximately 80% of them present only once. Sequencing was done on a sample of PBMCs or T cells enriched from blood (not recorded which). The receptors stem from a man aged 35-49 years who had recovered from COVID-19.

V gene TRBV12-3 or TRBV12-4 combines with J gene TRBJ1-6, with D unclear. The CDR3 is 13 amino acids. Deletions cut 6 bases from V and 14 bases from J, with 17 bases between. For the CDR3, the DNA is TGTGCCAGCAGGCCCGGAGGGCGGGAGGCCCTCCACTTT. Translated: CASRPGGREALHF.

V is TRBV2 and J is TRBJ1-2; D is perhaps TRBD1 (5 bases). Trimming cost V 6 bases and J 5 bases, with 16 bases left between them. The CDR3 has 14 amino acids. Germline CDR1 reads SNHLY; CDR2 reads FYNNEI. CDR3 bases: TGTGCCAGCAGACTGAGCGGGACGGCTTATGGCTACACCTTC. Residues: CASRLSGTAYGYTF.

This chain uses TRBV28 with TRBJ1-1; possibly TRBD1 for D (5 bases). The ends were cut back, 11 bases at V and 7 bases at J, with 14 bases in the middle. The germline gives CDR1 MDHEN, CDR2 SYDVKM. The CDR3 covers 11 residues. DNA for the CDR3: TGTGCCTCGGAGGGGACTGTTGAAGCTTTCTTT. It codes for CASEGTVEAFF.

The V call is TRBV11-2, the J call TRBJ2-3; 8 bases align to TRBD2. V shed 8 bases and J 3 bases; nucleotides not matched to a gene: 10. This CDR3 contains 15 residues. Germline V gene lookup returns CDR1 SGHAT and CDR2 FQNNGV. CDR3 amino acids: CASARGGAGTDTQYF. The CDR3 coding sequence is TGTGCCAGCGCTCGGGGGGGGGCCGGTACAGATACGCAGTATTTT.

The chain uses TRBV7-2 and TRBJ2-1; D is possibly TRBD1 (6 bases). Trimming took 3 bases from V and 2 from J, leaving 11 bases between them. Germline CDR1 reads SGHTA; CDR2 reads FQGNSA. This CDR3 comprises 15 residues. CDR3 DNA sequence: TGTGCCAGCAGCTTTTCCCAGGGGACCTACAATGAGCAGTTCTTC. As protein: CASSFSQGTYNEQFF.

The gene calls are TRBV28 and TRBJ1-2; no reliable D call. Germline loops: CDR1 MDHEN, CDR2 SYDVKM. V was trimmed by 7 bases and J by 1 base, leaving 10 bases between them. The length of the CDR3 is 13 residues. Here the CDR3 reads CASTSGVNYGYTF. The CDR3, as DNA: TGTGCCAGCACCTCCGGGGTTAACTATGGCTACACCTTC.

The CDR3 sequence is CASSLLAGETQYF. The DNA for the CDR3 is TGTGCCAGCAGTTTACTAGCGGGAGAGACCCAGTACTTC. V and J are TRBV27 and TRBJ2-5; 8 bases fit TRBD2. The CDR3 is 13 residues long. Unmatched junction bases numbered 0, after V lost 2 bases and J lost 4 bases. Germline CDR1 MNHEY, CDR2 SMNVEV (reference sequence).

As DNA, the CDR3 is TGCGCCAGCAGCTCCGGGACAGGGGAAGAAAAACTGTTTTTT. Translation gives CASSSGTGEEKLFF. V gene TRBV5-1 combines with J gene TRBJ1-4; 10 bases match TRBD1. Germline trimming cut 3 bases from V and 8 bases from J; bases unmatched to any gene: 4. The CDR3 is 14 residues long. In germline, CDR1 is SGHRS, CDR2 YFSETQ.

J is TRBJ1-3 and V is TRBV5-4; D call uncertain. There are 14 residues in the CDR3. Trimming left V 4 bases short and J 4 bases short, with 12 bases between. Germline V CDR1 and CDR2: SGHNT, YYREEE (reference sequence). This CDR3 reads CASSPQLGGNTIYF. CDR3 sequence (DNA): TGTGCCAGCAGCCCCCAACTCGGGGGAAACACCATATATTTT.

The chain has TRBV25-1 and TRBJ2-5; 10 bases are a match to TRBD1. Germline CDR1 reads MGHDK; CDR2 reads SYGVNS. Trimming at V came to 0 bases and at J to 3 bases, leaving 7 bases not matched to a gene. There are 17 residues in the CDR3. The CDR3 DNA is TGTGCCAGCAGTGAATATATTTCAGGACAGGGGGAAGAGACCCAGTACTTC. As protein: CASSEYISGQGEETQYF.

This chain joins TRBV28 and TRBJ2-7, with D hard to call. The CDR3 length is 13 residues. V lost 3 bases to trimming and J lost 5 bases, with 11 bases between them. Germline-derived CDR1 and CDR2 are MDHEN and SYDVKM. DNA of the CDR3: TGTGCCAGCAGTTTGACACGCCTTAACGAGCAGTACTTC. Protein: CASSLTRLNEQYF.

This clone was detected once. V usage is TRBV4-1 and J usage is TRBJ1-2, with D perhaps matching TRBD1 (5 bases). The V end lost 3 bases, the J end lost 1 base, and 15 bases lay between the germline ends. This CDR3 spans 16 amino acids. Germline CDR1 MGHRA, CDR2 YSYEKL. The CDR3, as DNA: TGCGCCAGCAGCCACGTCAGACAGAGAAATAACTATGGCTACACCTTC. It encodes CASSHVRQRNNYGYTF.

The rearrangement joins TRBV6-5 to TRBJ2-1; weak D call: TRBD2 (5 bases). V dropped 5 bases and J dropped 6 bases, with 14 bases sitting between them. Looked up from germline, CDR1 is MNHEY and CDR2 is SVGAGI. The CDR3 spans 14 residues. The CDR3 loop reads CASSPMGEPNEQFF. The CDR3 nucleotides read TGTGCCAGCAGTCCCATGGGAGAACCCAATGAGCAGTTCTTC.

V is TRBV7-9 and J is TRBJ2-1; 13 bases are shared with TRBD2. Per the germline V gene, CDR1 is SEHNR and CDR2 is FQNEAQ (reference sequence). CDR3 length: 17 residues. Trimming removed 10 bases from V and 0 bases from J; junction bases left unmatched: 9. For the CDR3, the DNA is TGTGCCACCGATAGGGGACTAGCGGGGACCTCCTACAATGAGCAGTTCTTC. Translated: CATDRGLAGTSYNEQFF.

The genes are TRBV14 and TRBJ2-5; D possibly corresponds to TRBD2 (6 bases). Germline CDR1 reads SGHDN; CDR2 reads FVKESK. The CDR3 sequence is 13 residues long. Trimming pared 1 base from V and 4 bases from J, leaving 7 bases between. Here the CDR3 reads CASSQVAVETQYF. DNA for the CDR3: TGTGCCAGCAGCCAAGTAGCGGTAGAGACCCAGTACTTC.

The chain couples TRBV6-4 to TRBJ2-1; 9 bases are shared with TRBD2. Germline lookup yields CDR1 MRHNA and CDR2 SNTAGT. The length of the CDR3 is 14 residues. V shed 8 bases, J shed 6 bases, and the junction held 8 bases outside the gene matches. The CDR3 here is CASGQREATNEQFF. The CDR3, as DNA: TGTGCCAGCGGGCAGCGGGAGGCGACCAATGAGCAGTTCTTC.

This chain joins TRBV7-2 and TRBJ2-3; TRBD1 agrees at 11 bases. The length of the CDR3 is 15 residues. Trimming at V came to 4 bases and at J to 6 bases, leaving 6 bases not matched to a gene. CDR1 is SGHTA and CDR2 is FQGNSA in the germline V gene. CDR3 in DNA: TGTGCCAGCAGCTGGGACAGGGGGGTAGCGGATACGCAGTATTTT. Translation: CASSWDRGVADTQYF.

This clone is a singleton in its sample. The chain couples TRBV18 to TRBJ1-3; 7 bases agree with TRBD1. CDR1 and CDR2 (germline): KGHSH, LQKENI. The CDR3 length is 14 residues. V lost 5 bases, J lost 4 bases, and 5 bases stayed unmatched. CDR3 bases: TGTGCCAGCTCATTCGACAGGGAAGGAAACACCATATATTTT. Translation gives CASSFDREGNTIYF.

V usage is TRBV10-3 and J usage is TRBJ1-2; D perhaps matches TRBD1 (6 bases). Germline V lookup: CDR1 ENHRY, CDR2 SYGVKD. V was pared by 0 bases and J by 7 bases, with 12 bases between. CDR3 size: 14 residues. CDR3 bases: TGTGCCATCAGTGAGTCGCAGGGGCGGAGTGGCTACACCTTC. Translated, it gives CAISESQGRSGYTF.

The chain uses TRBV5-8 and TRBJ1-4, with 7 bases aligning to TRBD1. The CDR3 consists of 14 residues. V gave up 7 bases and J gave up 6 bases; unmatched junction bases: 9. Germline CDR1 and CDR2: SGHTS and YDEGEE. This chain's CDR3 is CASGDRQGHEKLFF. CDR3 coding DNA: TGTGCCAGCGGGGACCGACAGGGTCATGAAAAACTGTTTTTT.

The CDR3 is CASSLMQADTQYF. In DNA, the CDR3 is TGTGCCAGCAGCTTAATGCAGGCCGATACGCAGTATTTT. The chain employs TRBV7-3 and TRBJ2-3, with D uncertain. Trimming removed 1 base at V and 6 bases at J, with 8 bases between. CDR1 and CDR2 (germline): SGHTA, FQGTGA. This CDR3 has 13 residues.

The V and J genes are TRBV28 and TRBJ2-5; D unresolved. The V end was cut by 1 base, the J end by 5 bases, with 8 bases between. Germline assignment: CDR1 MDHEN and CDR2 SYDVKM. The CDR3 covers 13 residues. The CDR3 loop reads CASSLSFSETQYF. The CDR3 nucleotides are TGTGCCAGCAGTTTATCGTTCTCGGAGACCCAGTACTTC.

The chain joins TRBV18 to TRBJ1-1; 9 positions agree with TRBD1. The CDR3 loop spans 16 amino acids. CDR1 and CDR2 (germline): KGHSH, LQKENI. Trimming at V came to 2 bases and at J to 3 bases, leaving 7 bases not matched to a gene. The CDR3 DNA reads TGTGCCAGCTCACCAGTCACAGGGGGCATCTACACTGAAGCTTTCTTT. The encoded protein is CASSPVTGGIYTEAFF.

By share, this clone ranks as medium-sized (0.01 to 0.1%). The J gene is TRBJ2-7, the V gene TRBV5-1; 10 positions match TRBD1. The ends lost 7 bases at V and 0 bases at J; junction bases unmatched: 7. This CDR3 is 15 amino acids long. Germline CDR1 and CDR2: SGHRS and YFSETQ. The CDR3 bases are TGCGCCAGCGAGACCGGGACAGGGGTCTCCTACGAGCAGTACTTC. Translation gives CASETGTGVSYEQYF. The full variable domain, completed using reference TRBV5-1 and TRBJ2-7, is KAGVTQTPRYLIKTRGQQVTLSCSPISGHRSVSWYQQTPGQGLQFLFEYFSETQRNKGNFPGRFSGRQFSNSRSEMNVSTLELGDSALYLCASETGTGVSYEQYFGPGTRLTVT.

The V call is TRBV28, the J call TRBJ2-5; possible D gene TRBD1, 5 bases. This CDR3 spans 13 amino acids. V lost 6 bases, J lost 5 bases, and 13 bases lay in between. From germline, CDR1 is MDHEN and CDR2 SYDVKM. The CDR3 DNA is TGTGCCAGCAGCCAGGGCGCGTCGGAGACCCAGTACTTC. Translated, it gives CASSQGASETQYF.

The V call is TRBV2, the J call TRBJ2-3; 11 positions agree with TRBD2. The CDR3 is 16 residues long. The germline V gene has CDR1 SNHLY and CDR2 FYNNEI. V gave up 6 bases and J gave up 1 base; unmatched junction bases: 6. CDR3 coding DNA: TGTGCCAGCAGCCCCCCGGGACTAGCGGGCACAGATACGCAGTATTTT. Amino acid sequence: CASSPPGLAGTDTQYF.

A single count supports this clone. Written as DNA, the CDR3 is TGTGCCAGCACCCCCTTATCCTATGGCTACACCTTC. It yields the protein CASTPLSYGYTF. V is TRBV7-2 and J is TRBJ1-2; no clear D. The CDR3 runs 12 residues. V gave up 7 bases and J gave up 4 bases, with 10 bases separating them. CDR1 and CDR2 from the germline V gene are SGHTA and FQGNSA.

The chain carries TRBV6-1 and TRBJ1-5; tentative D call: TRBD1 (6 bases). Germline lookup yields CDR1 MNHNS and CDR2 SASEGT. V was cut by 3 bases and J by 1 base, with 10 bases left in between. CDR3 length equals 15 residues. The CDR3 is CASSEQGLSNQPQHF. In DNA form, the CDR3 reads TGTGCCAGCAGTGAGCAGGGGTTAAGCAATCAGCCCCAGCATTTT.